This TCR beta chain was retrieved from a study of regulatory and conventional T cells in RAG deficiency. Regarding the study as a whole: RAG-deficient patients showed markedly lower Shannon entropy and higher Simpson indices than control T-cell subsets. In Omenn syndrome, Treg and Tconv repertoires overlapped >85%. Omenn syndrome and CID/AS patients had roughly 100-fold fewer unique Treg TCR beta sequences, versus roughly 10-fold elsewhere.

Genomic DNA came from blood conventional CD4+ T cells gated CD25-low CD127-high. TCRdb's copy holds only in-frame clones and misses some; the assay was immunoSEQ multiplex PCR. The data show around 20,000 clones, just under 95% seen once. As to this clone: Its matching antigen is unknown.

The ends were cut back, 4 bases at V and 4 bases at J, with 13 bases in the middle. This CDR3 comprises 14 residues. Germline CDR1 SGHTA, CDR2 FQGNSA. This sample also appeared in a second study, on regulatory T cells. That source notes: The PCR used 52 TRBV and 13 TRBJ primers. In patients, unique TRB V-J pairs were restricted and V/J usage skewed, especially in Tregs.

The chain has TRBV7-2 and TRBJ1-1, with a possible D match to TRBD1 (5 bases). The origin of this receptor is a human donor in good health. Sequenced sample: CD4+ T cells sorted from blood. The CDR3 DNA sequence: TGTGCCAGCAGCTCAACCCCGGGGCCCACTGAAGCTTTCTTT. This encodes CASSSTPGPTEAFF.